This T cell receptor beta chain was recorded in a study of T-cell reconstitution after alpha-beta-depleted transplantation in children (TCRdb year 2016). A note on the overall study: Using TCR repertoire profiling, the study quantitatively followed how T-cell immune reconstitution unfolded in children after TCRalphabeta/CD19-depleted allogeneic hematopoietic cell transplantation.

Libraries were constructed by PCR. Sequencing relied on an Illumina HiSeq 2500. To normalize quantification of the TCRbeta repertoire, the TCR libraries were built with molecular barcoding that relied on unique molecular identifiers. Using fastp trimming at Q25 and MiXCR clonotype assembly, TCRdb reanalyzed the public sequencing data and kept in-frame beta chains. CDR3 protein sequences are deduplicated, and each keeps its most common genes and DNA. This sample comprises around 410,000 distinct CDR3 sequences, about a tenth of them detected only once. The ten largest clones take up over 4.5% of the sample. As regards this clonotype: Its antigen has not been determined. The input lacks base qualities; no much larger clone sits a single base away.

Unmatched junction bases come to 5, with V trimmed by 3 bases and J by 3 bases. Including cysteine and phenylalanine, the CDR3 has 15 amino acids. This entry keeps only the CDR3 DNA: 45 bases, framed from base 1. Sequences SGHTA (CDR1) and FQGNSA (CDR2) are obtained from the germline V gene. This material consisted of PBMCs from the stem cell graft donor, taken from the stem cell graft. The chain links TRBV7-2 with TRBJ2-3; 8 middle bases align to TRBD1. The receptor comes from a human donor who donated a stem cell graft to a child with acute myeloid leukemia. CDR3 protein: CASSFMDRVTDTQYF. In nucleotide form, the sequence is TGTGCCAGCAGCTTTATGGACAGGGTAACAGATACGCAGTATTTT.